The sequence of this T cell receptor beta chain was determined in a study of T cell responses to AZD1222 COVID-19 vaccine. TCRdb keeps only in-frame clones here, not all; method: immunoSEQ multiplex PCR. The sample includes about 260,000 clones, roughly 93% seen only once; the top ten take 0.55%. The CDR3 has 13 amino acids. The germline V gene encodes CDR1 KGHDR and CDR2 SFDVKD. With 1 base removed from V and 6 bases from J, the gap between germline ends came to 8 bases. The receptor comes from an adult in good health. This material consisted of peripheral blood, taken on day 0 of AZD1222 vaccination. The rearrangement joins TRBV24-1 to TRBJ1-1; no firm D call. Written as DNA, the CDR3 is TGTGCCACCAGTGATTTATGGGAATCTGAAGCTTTCTTT. This codes for CATSDLWESEAFF.